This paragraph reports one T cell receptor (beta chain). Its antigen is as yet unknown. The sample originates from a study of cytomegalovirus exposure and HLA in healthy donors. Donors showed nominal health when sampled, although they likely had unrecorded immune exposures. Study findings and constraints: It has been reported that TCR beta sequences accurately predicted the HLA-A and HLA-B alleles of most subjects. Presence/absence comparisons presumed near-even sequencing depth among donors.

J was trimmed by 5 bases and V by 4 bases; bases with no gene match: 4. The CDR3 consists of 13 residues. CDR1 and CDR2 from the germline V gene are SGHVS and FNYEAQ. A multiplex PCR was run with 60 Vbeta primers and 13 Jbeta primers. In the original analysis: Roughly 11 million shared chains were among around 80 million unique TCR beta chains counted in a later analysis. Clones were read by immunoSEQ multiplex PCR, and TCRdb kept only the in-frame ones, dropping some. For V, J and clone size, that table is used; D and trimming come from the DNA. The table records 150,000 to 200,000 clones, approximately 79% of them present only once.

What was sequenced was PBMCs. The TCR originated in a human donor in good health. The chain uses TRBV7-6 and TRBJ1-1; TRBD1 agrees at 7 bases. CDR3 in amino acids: CASSYTGATEAFF. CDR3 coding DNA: TGTGCCAGCAGCTATACAGGGGCGACTGAAGCTTTCTTT.